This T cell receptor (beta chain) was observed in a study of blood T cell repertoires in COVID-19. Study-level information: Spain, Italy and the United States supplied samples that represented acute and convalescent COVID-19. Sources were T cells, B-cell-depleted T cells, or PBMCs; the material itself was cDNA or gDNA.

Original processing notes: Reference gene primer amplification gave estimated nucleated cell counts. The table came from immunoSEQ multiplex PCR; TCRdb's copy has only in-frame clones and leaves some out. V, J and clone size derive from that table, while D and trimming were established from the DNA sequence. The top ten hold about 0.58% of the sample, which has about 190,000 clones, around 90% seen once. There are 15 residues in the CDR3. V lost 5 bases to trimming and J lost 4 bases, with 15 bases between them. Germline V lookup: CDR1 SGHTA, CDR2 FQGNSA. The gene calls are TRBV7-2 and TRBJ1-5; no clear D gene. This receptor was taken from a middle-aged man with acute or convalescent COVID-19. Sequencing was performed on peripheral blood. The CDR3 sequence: CASSIGIQTNQPQHF. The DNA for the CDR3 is TGTGCCAGCAGCATCGGGATCCAAACTAATCAGCCCCAGCATTTT.